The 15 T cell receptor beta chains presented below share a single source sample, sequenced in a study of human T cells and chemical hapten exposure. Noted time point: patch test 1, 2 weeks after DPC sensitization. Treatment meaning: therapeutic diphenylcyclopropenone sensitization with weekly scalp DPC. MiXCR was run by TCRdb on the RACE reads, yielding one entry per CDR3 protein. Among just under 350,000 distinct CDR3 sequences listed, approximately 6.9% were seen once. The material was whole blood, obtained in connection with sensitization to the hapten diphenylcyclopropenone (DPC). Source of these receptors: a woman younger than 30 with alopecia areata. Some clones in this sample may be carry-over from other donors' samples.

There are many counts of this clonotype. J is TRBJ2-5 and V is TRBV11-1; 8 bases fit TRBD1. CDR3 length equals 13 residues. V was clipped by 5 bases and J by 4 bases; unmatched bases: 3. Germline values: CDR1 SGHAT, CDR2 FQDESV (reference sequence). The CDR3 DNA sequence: TGTGCCAGCAGCCGAGGACAGGGAGAGACCCAGTACTTC. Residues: CASSRGQGETQYF.

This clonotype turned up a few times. CDR3 protein: CASSPMTGMNTEAFF. CDR3 coding DNA: TGTGCCAGCAGCCCAATGACAGGAATGAACACTGAAGCTTTCTTT. J is TRBJ1-1 and V is TRBV7-6, with a tentative D call TRBD1 (6 bases). The V gene's germline CDR1 is SGHVS and CDR2 FNYEAQ. V was shortened by 5 bases and J by 0 bases, with 13 bases between the two germline ends. CDR3 length: 15 residues.

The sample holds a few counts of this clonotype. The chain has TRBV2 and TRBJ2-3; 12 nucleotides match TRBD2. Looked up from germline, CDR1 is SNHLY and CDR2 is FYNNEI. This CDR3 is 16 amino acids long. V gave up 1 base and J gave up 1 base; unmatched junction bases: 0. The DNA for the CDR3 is TGTGCCAGCAGTGAAGGGACTAGCGGGGGCACAGATACGCAGTATTTT. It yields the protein CASSEGTSGGTDTQYF.

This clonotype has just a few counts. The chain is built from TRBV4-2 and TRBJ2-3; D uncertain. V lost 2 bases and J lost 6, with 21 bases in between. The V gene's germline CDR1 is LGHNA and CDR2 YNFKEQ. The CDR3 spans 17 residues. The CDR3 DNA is TGTGCCAGCAGCCAATTTCGGTCGAATGATATGGTGGATACGCAGTATTTT. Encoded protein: CASSQFRSNDMVDTQYF.

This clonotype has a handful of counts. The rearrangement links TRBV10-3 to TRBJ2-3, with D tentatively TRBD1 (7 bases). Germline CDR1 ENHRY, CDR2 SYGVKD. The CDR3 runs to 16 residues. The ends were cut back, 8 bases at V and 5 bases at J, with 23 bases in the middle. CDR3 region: CAIGVAEGQLEDTQYF. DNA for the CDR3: TGTGCCATCGGGGTCGCGGAGGGACAGTTGGAAGATACGCAGTATTTT.

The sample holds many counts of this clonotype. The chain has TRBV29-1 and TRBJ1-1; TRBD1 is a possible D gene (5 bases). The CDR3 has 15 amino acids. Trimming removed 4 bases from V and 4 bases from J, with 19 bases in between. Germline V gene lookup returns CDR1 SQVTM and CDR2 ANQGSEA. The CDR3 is CSVVGGSYLGTEAFF. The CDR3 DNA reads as TGCAGCGTTGTGGGGGGGTCATATCTGGGCACTGAAGCTTTCTTT.

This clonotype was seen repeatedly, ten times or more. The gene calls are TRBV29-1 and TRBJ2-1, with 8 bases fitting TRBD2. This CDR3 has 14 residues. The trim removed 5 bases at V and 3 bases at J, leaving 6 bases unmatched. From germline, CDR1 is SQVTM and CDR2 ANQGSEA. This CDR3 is CSVPRGTSYNEQFF. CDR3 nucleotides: TGCAGCGTTCCTAGGGGGACTAGCTACAATGAGCAGTTCTTC.

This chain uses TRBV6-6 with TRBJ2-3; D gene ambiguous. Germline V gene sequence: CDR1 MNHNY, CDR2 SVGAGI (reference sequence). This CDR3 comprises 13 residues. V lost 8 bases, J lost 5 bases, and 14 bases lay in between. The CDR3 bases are TGTGCCAGCGAATACGCCCAGGTAGATACGCAGTATTTT. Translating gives CASEYAQVDTQYF.

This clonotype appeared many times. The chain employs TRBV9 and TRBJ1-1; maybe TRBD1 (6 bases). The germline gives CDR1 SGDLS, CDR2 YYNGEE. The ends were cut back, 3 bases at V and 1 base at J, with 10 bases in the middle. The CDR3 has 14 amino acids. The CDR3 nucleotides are TGTGCCAGCAGCGCGGTCAGGGGGAACACTGAAGCTTTCTTT. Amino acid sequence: CASSAVRGNTEAFF.

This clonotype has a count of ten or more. Written as DNA, the CDR3 is TGTGCCAGCTCACCAGACAGAAGATTTAATCAGCCCCAGCATTTT. It codes for CASSPDRRFNQPQHF. The chain links TRBV18 to TRBJ1-5; TRBD1 might be the D (5 bases). This CDR3 spans 15 amino acids. V lost 2 bases to trimming and J lost 4 bases, with 12 bases between them. Germline CDR1 KGHSH, CDR2 LQKENI.

CDR3 sequence reads: CASSAFPLLSSGETQYF. Written as DNA, the CDR3 is TGTGCCAGCAGTGCCTTTCCCCTCCTTTCGTCCGGGGAGACCCAGTACTTC. The chain links TRBV6-1 to TRBJ2-5; unclear D gene. Trimming stripped 4 bases from V and 5 bases from J, with 23 bases between. This CDR3 has 17 amino acids. Germline V gene data show CDR1 as MNHNS and CDR2 as SASEGT.

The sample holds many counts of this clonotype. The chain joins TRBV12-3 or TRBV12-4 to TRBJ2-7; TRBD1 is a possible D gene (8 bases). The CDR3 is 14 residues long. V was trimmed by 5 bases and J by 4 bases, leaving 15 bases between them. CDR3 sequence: CASSRTGTTYEQYF. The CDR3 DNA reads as TGTGCCAGCAGTCGGACAGGGACTACTTACGAGCAGTACTTC.

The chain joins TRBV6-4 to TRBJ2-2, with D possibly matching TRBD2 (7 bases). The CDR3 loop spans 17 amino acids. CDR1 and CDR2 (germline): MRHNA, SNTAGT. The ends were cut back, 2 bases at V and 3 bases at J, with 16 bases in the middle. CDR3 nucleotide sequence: TGTGCCAGCAGTGACACGCGGGAGAGGGGGGACACCGGGGAGCTGTTTTTT. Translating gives CASSDTRERGDTGELFF.

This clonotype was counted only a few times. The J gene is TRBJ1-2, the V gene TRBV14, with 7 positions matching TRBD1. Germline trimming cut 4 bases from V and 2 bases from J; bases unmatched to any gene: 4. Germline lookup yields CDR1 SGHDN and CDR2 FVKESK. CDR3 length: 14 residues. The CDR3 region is CASSPGQINYGYTF. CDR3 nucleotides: TGTGCCAGCAGCCCGGGACAGATCAACTATGGCTACACCTTC.

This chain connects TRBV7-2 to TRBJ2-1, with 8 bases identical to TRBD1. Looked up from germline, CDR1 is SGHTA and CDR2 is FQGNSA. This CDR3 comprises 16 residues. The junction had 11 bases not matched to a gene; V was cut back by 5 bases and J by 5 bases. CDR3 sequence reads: CASSTRTGSINNEQFF. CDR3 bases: TGTGCCAGCAGCACTCGGACAGGGAGTATTAACAATGAGCAGTTCTTC.